Each of the 5 T cell receptor beta chains below was sequenced from the same sample in a study of cytomegalovirus exposure and HLA in healthy donors. PCR used 60 Vbeta primers and 13 Jbeta primers. The assay was immunoSEQ multiplex PCR, and TCRdb's table has in-frame clones only and misses some. The sample has roughly 100,000 clones; around 78% are singletons. What was sequenced was PBMCs. Receptor source: a man in his forties in good health and CMV-seronegative.

V gene TRBV5-1 combines with J gene TRBJ1-1; TRBD1 agrees at 8 bases. The V gene's germline CDR1 is SGHRS and CDR2 YFSETQ. This CDR3 is built from 14 residues. Trimming cost V 2 bases and J 8 bases; bases outside gene matches: 8. CDR3 sequence reads: CASSLVSAGGEAFF. CDR3 DNA sequence: TGCGCCAGCAGCTTAGTCAGCGCAGGGGGCGAAGCTTTCTTT.

The chain combines TRBV11-2 with TRBJ1-1; TRBD1 matches 7 bases. Germline loops: CDR1 SGHAT, CDR2 FQNNGV. V lost 1 base and J lost 3; bases outside the gene matches: 14. The CDR3 consists of 18 residues. CDR3 residues: CASSLVLIEGQRDTEAFF. CDR3 in DNA: TGTGCCAGCAGCTTAGTCCTAATCGAGGGACAGAGGGACACTGAAGCTTTCTTT.

A remark on this clone: One junction end does not reproduce the germline sequence, and a read error may be involved. At the DNA level, this CDR3 is encoded by other sequences in the same sample as well. The chain recombines TRBV19 with TRBJ1-1, with D unclear. There are 13 residues in the CDR3. Germline V gives CDR1 LNHDA, CDR2 SQIVND (reference sequence). CDR3 residues: CASSATVNTEAFF. For the CDR3, the DNA is TGCGCCAGTAGTGCAACAGTGAACACTGAAGCTTTCTTT.

The V call is TRBV5-1, the J call TRBJ1-1; 7 bases map to TRBD1. The CDR3 covers 16 residues. Trimming at V came to 4 bases and at J to 1 base, leaving 10 bases not matched to a gene. The germline gives CDR1 SGHRS, CDR2 YFSETQ. CDR3 DNA sequence: TGCGCCAGCAGCAGGGGACAGAGAGAAGGGAACACTGAAGCTTTCTTT. Encoded protein: CASSRGQREGNTEAFF. Full variable domain (rest looked up from reference TRBV5-1 and TRBJ1-1): KAGVTQTPRYLIKTRGQQVTLSCSPISGHRSVSWYQQTPGQGLQFLFEYFSETQRNKGNFPGRFSGRQFSNSRSEMNVSTLELGDSALYLCASSRGQREGNTEAFFGQGTRLTVV.

A single count supports this clone. The chain uses TRBV5-8 and TRBJ1-1; 7 bases agree with TRBD1. Trimming cost V 2 bases and J 3 bases; bases outside gene matches: 4. The CDR3 contains 14 residues. Germline V gene data show CDR1 as SGHTS and CDR2 as YDEGEE. The CDR3 protein is CASSFRQGHTEAFF. The CDR3 DNA reads TGTGCCAGCAGCTTTCGACAGGGCCACACTGAAGCTTTCTTT.